This record covers a single T cell receptor (beta chain). This CDR3 contains 14 residues. Losses at the gene ends were 5 bases for V and 7 bases for J; bases not matched to a gene: 6. Per the germline V gene, CDR1 is LGHDT and CDR2 is YNNKEL (reference sequence). These data originate in a study of blood T cell repertoires in COVID-19. Study overall: Spain, Italy and the United States supplied samples that represented acute and convalescent COVID-19.

Some clones are missing from TCRdb's copy, which holds only in-frame ones; the method was immunoSEQ multiplex PCR. Of some 98,000 clones in the sample, over 70% were seen once. This clonotype was obtained from a human donor in a cohort sampled during active COVID-19. The sequenced sample was peripheral blood. The V gene is TRBV3-1 (or the pseudogene TRBV3-2), the J gene TRBJ1-4; 8 nucleotides match TRBD1. The CDR3 bases are TGTGCCAGCAGCGTACAGGGGGGGTTTGAAAAACTGTTTTTT. Amino acid sequence: CASSVQGGFEKLFF.